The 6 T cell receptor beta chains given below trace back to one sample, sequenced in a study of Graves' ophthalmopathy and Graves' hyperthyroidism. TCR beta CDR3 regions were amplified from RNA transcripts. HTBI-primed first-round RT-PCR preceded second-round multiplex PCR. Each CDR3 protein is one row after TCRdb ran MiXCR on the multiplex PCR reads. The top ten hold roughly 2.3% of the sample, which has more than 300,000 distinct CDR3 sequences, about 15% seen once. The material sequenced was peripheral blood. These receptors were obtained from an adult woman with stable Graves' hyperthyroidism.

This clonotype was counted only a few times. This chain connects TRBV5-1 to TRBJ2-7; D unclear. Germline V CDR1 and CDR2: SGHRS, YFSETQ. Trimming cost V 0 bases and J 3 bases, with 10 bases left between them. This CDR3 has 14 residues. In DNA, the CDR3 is TGCGCCAGCAGCTTGGGTAGGAGTCTCTACGAGCAGTACTTC. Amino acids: CASSLGRSLYEQYF. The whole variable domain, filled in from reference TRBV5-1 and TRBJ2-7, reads KAGVTQTPRYLIKTRGQQVTLSCSPISGHRSVSWYQQTPGQGLQFLFEYFSETQRNKGNFPGRFSGRQFSNSRSEMNVSTLELGDSALYLCASSLGRSLYEQYFGPGTRLTVT.

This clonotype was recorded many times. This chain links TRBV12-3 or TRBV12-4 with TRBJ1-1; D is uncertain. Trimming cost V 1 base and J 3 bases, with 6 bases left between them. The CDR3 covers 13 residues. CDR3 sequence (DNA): TGTGCCAGCAGTTTAGGTCCCGACACTGAAGCTTTCTTT. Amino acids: CASSLGPDTEAFF.

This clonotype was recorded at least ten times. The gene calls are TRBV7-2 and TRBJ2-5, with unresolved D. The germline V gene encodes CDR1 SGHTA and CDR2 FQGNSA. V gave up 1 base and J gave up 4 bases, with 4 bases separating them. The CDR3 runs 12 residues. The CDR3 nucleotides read TGTGCCAGCAGCTTAGTTTTAGAGACCCAGTACTTC. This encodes CASSLVLETQYF. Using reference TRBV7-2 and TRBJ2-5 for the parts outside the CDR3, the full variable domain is GAGVSQSPSNKVTEKGKDVELRCDPISGHTALYWYRQSLGQGLEFLIYFQGNSAPDKSGLPSDRFSAERTGGSVSTLTIQRTQQEDSAVYLCASSLVLETQYFGPGTRLLVL.

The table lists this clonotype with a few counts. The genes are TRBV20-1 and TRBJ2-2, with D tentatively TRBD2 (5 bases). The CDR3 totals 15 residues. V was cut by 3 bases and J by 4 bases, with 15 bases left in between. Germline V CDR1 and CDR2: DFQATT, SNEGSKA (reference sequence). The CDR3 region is CSASPRTGPTGELFF. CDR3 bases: TGCAGTGCTAGTCCCAGGACTGGCCCCACCGGGGAGCTGTTTTTT.

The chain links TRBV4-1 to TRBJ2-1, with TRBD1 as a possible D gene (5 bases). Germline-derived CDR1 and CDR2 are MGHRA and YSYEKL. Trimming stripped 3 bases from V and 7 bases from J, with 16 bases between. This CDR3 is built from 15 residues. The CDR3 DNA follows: TGCGCCAGCAGCCAGCGCAATTTAGGGGCAAATGAGCAGTTCTTC. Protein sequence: CASSQRNLGANEQFF.

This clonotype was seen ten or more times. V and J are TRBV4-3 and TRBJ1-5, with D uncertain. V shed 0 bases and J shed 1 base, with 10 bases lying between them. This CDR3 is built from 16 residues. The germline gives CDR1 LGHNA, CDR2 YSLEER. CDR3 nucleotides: TGCGCCAGCAGCCAAGATCTCGGTGCGAGCAATCAGCCCCAGCATTTT. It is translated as CASSQDLGASNQPQHF.